This T cell receptor (beta chain) was captured by sequencing in a study of blood T cell repertoires in COVID-19. Whole-study context: T cells, B-cell-depleted T cells, or PBMCs provided the cDNA or gDNA that served as material.

Resolution of symptoms, clearance, or two negative PCRs was present in recovered Cohort 3 donors. V lost 6 bases and J 7 bases, leaving 15 bases between the germline ends. The CDR3 consists of 13 residues. Germline CDR1 and CDR2: MRHNA and SNTAGT. In the original workflow: Estimation of nucleated cell counts relied on the amplification of reference gene primers. Sequenced by immunoSEQ multiplex PCR; TCRdb stores in-frame clones only, minus some. That table gives V, J and clone size, and the DNA gave D and trimming. The sample has some 260,000 clones, about nine tenths seen once. The origin of this receptor is a man aged 35 to 55 who had recovered from COVID-19. Sequenced input: PBMCs or T cells enriched from blood (not recorded which). The chain carries TRBV6-4 and TRBJ1-1; a weak D match, TRBD1 (6 bases). The CDR3 loop is CASRYRESGEAFF. The CDR3, as DNA: TGTGCCAGCAGATACAGGGAATCGGGTGAAGCTTTCTTT.